These 24 T cell receptor beta chains originate from one sample sequenced in a study of long-term antiretroviral therapy in people with HIV. Runs used v3.0 of the immunoSEQ assay and were done at survey level. Here immunoSEQ multiplex PCR was the method, and the copy in TCRdb shows in-frame clones only, minus some. The repertoire consists of under 30,000 clones, with approximately 91% occurring once and the leading ten covering around 6.8%. The sequencing here drew on unsorted PBMCs, taken about 5 years before starting antiretroviral therapy. The origin of the receptors is a man over 45 with HIV.

This clone has more than one count but fewer than ten. V is TRBV21-1 and J is TRBJ1-1; the D call of TRBD1 is as the table states it, not checked on the DNA. TRBV21-1 is termed a pseudogene. The CDR3 extends over 15 amino acids. The CDR3 sequence is CASSNYTGGAGEAFF. The CDR3 bases are TGTGCCAGCAGCAATTATACAGGGGGCGCGGGTGAAGCTTTCTTT.

The rearrangement joins TRBV2 to TRBJ1-5; tentatively, D is TRBD1 (6 bases). V was cut by 7 bases and J by 5 bases, with 18 bases left in between. There are 15 residues in the CDR3. Germline CDR1 SNHLY, CDR2 FYNNEI. In DNA form, the CDR3 reads TGTGCCAGCACGTCCTTGGAGGCAGGGGATCAGCCCCAGCATTTT. This translates into CASTSLEAGDQPQHF.

V and J are TRBV5-1 and TRBJ2-1; 7 bases fit TRBD2. Trimming cost V 5 bases and J 15 bases; bases outside gene matches: 17. Germline CDR1 and CDR2: SGHRS and YFSETQ. The CDR3 spans 14 residues. The CDR3 bases are TGCGCCAGCAGACTAACGTGGGTTAGCGGGCATCTGTTCTTC. It is translated as CASRLTWVSGHLFF.

The J gene is TRBJ1-5, the V gene TRBV5-5, with TRBD1 identical over 8 bases. Germline trimming cut 2 bases from V and 5 bases from J; bases unmatched to any gene: 3. Germline assignment: CDR1 SGHKS and CDR2 YYEKEE (reference sequence). This CDR3 is built from 14 residues. CDR3 residues: CASSFDRGDQPQHF. The CDR3 DNA reads as TGTGCCAGCAGCTTTGACAGGGGTGATCAGCCCCAGCATTTT.

The chain has TRBV10-3 and TRBJ2-3, with 10 nucleotides matching TRBD2. The CDR3 contains 16 residues. CDR1 ENHRY and CDR2 SYGVKD come from the germline V gene. After removal of 4 bases from V and 1 base from J, the junction contained 5 bases not matched to a gene. The chain's CDR3 is CAISGLSGGRTDTQYF. Written as DNA, the CDR3 is TGTGCCATCAGTGGGCTTAGCGGGGGGCGCACAGATACGCAGTATTTT.

J is TRBJ2-1 and V is TRBV27; 7 bases map to TRBD2. The germline gives CDR1 MNHEY, CDR2 SMNVEV (reference sequence). This CDR3 spans 17 amino acids. V shed 6 bases and J 4 bases; nucleotides not matched to a gene: 15. CDR3 protein: CASRGTLAGQAYNEQFF. The CDR3 DNA sequence: TGTGCCAGCAGGGGGACTTTAGCGGGCCAGGCGTACAATGAGCAGTTCTTC.

This sequence joins TRBV18 and TRBJ1-2; 9 bases line up with TRBD1. The ends lost 2 bases at V and 2 bases at J; junction bases unmatched: 9. The V gene's germline CDR1 is KGHSH and CDR2 LQKENI. The CDR3 has 17 residues. The CDR3 here is CASSPITGQGTNYGYTF. CDR3 bases: TGTGCCAGCTCACCAATTACTGGACAGGGGACGAACTATGGCTACACCTTC.

The rearrangement links TRBV27 to TRBJ1-1, with no clear D. Germline-derived CDR1 and CDR2 are MNHEY and SMNVEV (reference sequence). The CDR3 extends over 15 amino acids. V lost 1 base and J 5 bases, leaving 14 bases between the germline ends. CDR3 nucleotides: TGTGCCAGCAGTTTATTCGGTCGCGGATTGACTGAAGCTTTCTTT. This sequence encodes CASSLFGRGLTEAFF.

The chain carries TRBV11-2 and TRBJ2-7; TRBD1 aligns across 8 bases. V shed 5 bases and J 5 bases; nucleotides not matched to a gene: 8. Per germline, CDR1 SGHAT and CDR2 FQNNGV. The CDR3 has 14 amino acids. CDR3 protein: CASSPNRGDNEQYF. In DNA, the CDR3 is TGTGCCAGCAGCCCGAACAGGGGGGACAACGAGCAGTACTTC.

This clone was seen a single time. This chain uses TRBV5-1 with TRBJ2-1; no firm D call. V lost 0 bases and J lost 14, with 12 bases in between. This CDR3 is built from 12 residues. In germline, CDR1 is SGHRS, CDR2 YFSETQ. The CDR3 DNA reads as TGCGCCAGCAGCTTGGATCATACTCAGGAGTTCTTC. Protein product: CASSLDHTQEFF.

J is TRBJ1-1 and V is TRBV21-1; the D call TRBD1 from the table was never checked on the DNA. TRBV21-1 is an annotated pseudogene. This CDR3 contains 17 residues. In DNA form, the CDR3 reads TGTGCCAGCAGTTCTAGCGCCCAACAGGGGATGAACACTGAAGCTTTCTTT. Translated: CASSSSAQQGMNTEAFF.

V gene TRBV6-5 combines with J gene TRBJ2-7; TRBD1 agrees at 10 bases. V dropped 10 bases and J dropped 3; count of bases not matched to a gene: 3. There are 12 residues in the CDR3. Germline lookup yields CDR1 MNHEY and CDR2 SVGAGI. The CDR3 nucleotides are TGTGCCACCAGGACAGGGGGCTACGAGCAGTACTTC. This sequence encodes CATRTGGYEQYF.

The chain combines TRBV19 with TRBJ2-7, with 11 bases matching TRBD2. The CDR3 totals 14 residues. Germline CDR1 is LNHDA and CDR2 is SQIVND (reference sequence). The V segment lost 6 bases and the J segment 4 bases; nucleotides outside the gene matches: 5. CDR3 in amino acids: CASSPGLADYEQYF. In DNA form, the CDR3 reads TGTGCCAGTAGCCCGGGACTAGCGGATTACGAGCAGTACTTC.

The chain combines TRBV2 with TRBJ2-3; TRBD1 agrees at 9 bases. V lost 5 bases and J lost 9; bases outside the gene matches: 6. The V gene's germline CDR1 is SNHLY and CDR2 FYNNEI. This CDR3 contains 13 residues. The CDR3 region has the DNA TGTGCCAGCAGTACCCGGGACAGGGTCACGCAGTATTTT. Amino acids: CASSTRDRVTQYF.

The chain is built from TRBV10-3 and TRBJ2-7; no clear D. V was shortened by 2 bases and J by 4 bases, with 12 bases between the two germline ends. This CDR3 is built from 14 residues. Germline CDR1 ENHRY, CDR2 SYGVKD. The DNA for the CDR3 is TGTGCCATCAGTGAGGGGGTTGGACGGTACGAGCAGTACTTC. Amino acids: CAISEGVGRYEQYF.

The chain joins TRBV5-1 to TRBJ2-3; 12 nucleotides line up with TRBD2. Unmatched junction bases numbered 6, after V lost 4 bases and J lost 0 bases. From germline, CDR1 is SGHRS and CDR2 YFSETQ. The CDR3 covers 17 residues. This CDR3 reads CASSRGTSGSSTDTQYF. Here the CDR3 DNA reads TGCGCCAGCAGCCGCGGGACTAGCGGGTCTAGCACAGATACGCAGTATTTT.

This sequence joins TRBV5-1 and TRBJ2-7; D is possibly TRBD1 (5 bases). V was trimmed by 4 bases and J by 2 bases, leaving 16 bases between them. This CDR3 comprises 15 residues. Germline values: CDR1 SGHRS, CDR2 YFSETQ. The CDR3 region is CASSGDSLSAYEQYF. CDR3 nucleotides: TGCGCCAGCAGCGGTGACAGTCTTTCGGCCTACGAGCAGTACTTC.

The V and J genes are TRBV11-1 and TRBJ2-7; D is possibly TRBD2 (6 bases). Germline V gene sequence: CDR1 SGHAT, CDR2 FQDESV (reference sequence). Trimming took off 1 base at V and 2 bases at J, with 12 bases between the two ends. There are 15 residues in the CDR3. The CDR3 reads CASSLGRGKPYEQYF. The CDR3 DNA reads as TGTGCCAGCAGCTTAGGGCGGGGCAAGCCCTACGAGCAGTACTTC.

The chain is built from TRBV7-2 and TRBJ2-1; no clear D gene. The CDR3 is 15 residues long. CDR1 and CDR2 (germline): SGHTA, FQGNSA. Trimming took off 2 bases at V and 9 bases at J, with 17 bases between the two ends. The CDR3 spells CASSLLGGQQSEQFF. The CDR3 DNA reads as TGTGCCAGCAGCTTATTAGGTGGGCAGCAAAGTGAGCAGTTCTTC.

The chain uses TRBV19 and TRBJ1-5; the D is unclear. This CDR3 is 17 amino acids long. The V gene's germline CDR1 is LNHDA and CDR2 SQIVND (reference sequence). The V end lost 4 bases, the J end lost 0 bases, and 16 bases lay between the germline ends. The DNA for the CDR3 is TGTGCCAGTAGTAGATATCCCATGGTGGATAGCAATCAGCCCCAGCATTTT. Protein product: CASSRYPMVDSNQPQHF.

The rearrangement joins TRBV5-1 to TRBJ2-5, with unresolved D. Trimming removed 4 bases at V and 4 bases at J, with 20 bases between. Germline assignment: CDR1 SGHRS and CDR2 YFSETQ. The CDR3 is 16 residues long. CDR3 region: CASSRPGPGPGETQYF. CDR3 sequence (DNA): TGCGCCAGCAGCCGCCCTGGGCCAGGTCCGGGAGAGACCCAGTACTTC.

This chain links TRBV18 with TRBJ1-3; TRBD1 agrees at 7 bases. V lost 2 bases and J lost 1; bases outside the gene matches: 2. The CDR3 covers 15 residues. Per the germline V gene, CDR1 is KGHSH and CDR2 is LQKENI. In DNA form, the CDR3 reads TGTGCCAGCTCACCAACAGGGGTTTCTGGAAACACCATATATTTT. Encoded protein: CASSPTGVSGNTIYF.

The table lists this clone with a few counts. V usage is TRBV10-3 and J usage is TRBJ1-2; possibly TRBD1 for D (5 bases). CDR3 length: 15 residues. Germline loops: CDR1 ENHRY, CDR2 SYGVKD. The V end lost 6 bases, the J end lost 4 bases, and 18 bases lay between the germline ends. CDR3: CAISGEGDEVYGYTF. CDR3 bases: TGTGCCATCAGCGGGGAAGGGGATGAGGTCTATGGCTACACCTTC.

This sequence joins TRBV5-1 and TRBJ2-7; no firm D call. This CDR3 has 15 amino acids. V lost 0 bases and J lost 2, with 12 bases in between. The V gene's germline CDR1 is SGHRS and CDR2 YFSETQ. The DNA for the CDR3 is TGCGCCAGCAGCTTGGCCTTCGACCCGGCCTACGAGCAGTACTTC. Amino acids: CASSLAFDPAYEQYF.